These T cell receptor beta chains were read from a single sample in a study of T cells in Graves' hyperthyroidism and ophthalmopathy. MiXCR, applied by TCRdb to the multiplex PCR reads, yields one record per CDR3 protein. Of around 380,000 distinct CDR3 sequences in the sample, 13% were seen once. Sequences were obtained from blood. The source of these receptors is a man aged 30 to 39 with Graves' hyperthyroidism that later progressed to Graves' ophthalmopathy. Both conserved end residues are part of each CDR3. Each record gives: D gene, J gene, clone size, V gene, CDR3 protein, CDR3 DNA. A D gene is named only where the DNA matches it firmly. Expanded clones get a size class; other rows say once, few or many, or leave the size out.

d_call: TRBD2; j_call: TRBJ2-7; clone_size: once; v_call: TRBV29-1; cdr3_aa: CSVGGRGEQYF; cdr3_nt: TGCAGCGTTGGCGGGAGGGGCGAGCAGTACTTC
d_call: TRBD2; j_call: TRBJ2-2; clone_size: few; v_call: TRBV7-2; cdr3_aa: CASSRPLAGNTGELFF; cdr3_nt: TGTGCCAGCAGCCGGCCGCTAGCGGGGAACACCGGGGAGCTGTTTTTT
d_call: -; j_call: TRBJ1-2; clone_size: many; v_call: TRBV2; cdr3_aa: CASIMGRDYGYTF; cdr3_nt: TGTGCCAGCATAATGGGTCGTGACTATGGCTACACCTTC
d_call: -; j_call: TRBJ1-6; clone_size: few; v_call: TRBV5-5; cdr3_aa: CASSLKDLYNSPLHF; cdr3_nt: TGTGCCAGCAGCTTGAAGGATTTGTATAATTCACCCCTCCACTTT
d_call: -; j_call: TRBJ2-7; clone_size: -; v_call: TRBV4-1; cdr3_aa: CASSQPGRTVSYEQYF; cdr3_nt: TGCGCCAGCAGCCAACCCGGACGGACAGTTTCCTACGAGCAGTACTTC
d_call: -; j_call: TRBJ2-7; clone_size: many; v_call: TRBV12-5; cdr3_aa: CASGRGQGRSYEQYF; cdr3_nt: TGTGCTAGTGGCCGCGGGCAGGGCAGGTCCTACGAGCAGTACTTC
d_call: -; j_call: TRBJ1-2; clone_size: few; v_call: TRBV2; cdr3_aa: CASSETTGHTF; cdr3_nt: TGTGCCAGCAGTGAAACGACGGGCCACACCTTC
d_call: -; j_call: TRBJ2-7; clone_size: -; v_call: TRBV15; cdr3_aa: CATSRDSLMVAGQYF; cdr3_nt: TGTGCCACCAGCAGAGATAGTTTAATGGTGGCAGGGCAGTACTTC
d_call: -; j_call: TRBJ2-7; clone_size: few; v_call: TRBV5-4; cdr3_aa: CASSYLVSPYEQYF; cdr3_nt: TGTGCCAGCAGCTACCTAGTTTCACCCTACGAGCAGTACTTC
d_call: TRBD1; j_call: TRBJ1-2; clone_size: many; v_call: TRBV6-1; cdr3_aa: CASRPSGQGISWYGYTF; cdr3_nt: TGTGCCAGCCGCCCCTCGGGACAGGGGATTTCGTGGTATGGCTACACCTTC
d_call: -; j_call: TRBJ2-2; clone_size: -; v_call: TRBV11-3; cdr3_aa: CASSYSGTMNTGELFF; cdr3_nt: TGTGCCAGCAGCTACTCCGGGACGATGAACACCGGGGAGCTGTTTTTT
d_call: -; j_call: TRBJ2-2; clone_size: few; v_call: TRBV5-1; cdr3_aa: CASSLWGGAGTGELFF; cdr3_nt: TGCGCCAGCAGCTTGTGGGGGGGCGCCGGCACCGGGGAGCTGTTTTTT
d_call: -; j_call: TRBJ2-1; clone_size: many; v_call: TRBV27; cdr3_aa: CASTLAQGSYNEQFF; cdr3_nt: TGTGCCAGCACCCTGGCTCAGGGGTCCTACAATGAGCAGTTCTTC
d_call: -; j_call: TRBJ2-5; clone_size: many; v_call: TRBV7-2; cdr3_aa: CASSFETTGRETQYF; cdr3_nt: TGTGCCAGCAGTTTTGAGACTACGGGGCGAGAGACCCAGTACTTC
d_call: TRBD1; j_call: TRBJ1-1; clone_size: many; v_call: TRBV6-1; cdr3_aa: CASSVGQGANTEAFF; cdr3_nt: TGTGCCAGCAGTGTAGGACAGGGGGCGAACACTGAAGCTTTCTTT
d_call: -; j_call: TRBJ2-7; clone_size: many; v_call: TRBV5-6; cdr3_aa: CASSFGRASRTYEQYF; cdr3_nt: TGTGCCAGCAGCTTTGGACGGGCTAGCAGGACCTACGAGCAGTACTTC
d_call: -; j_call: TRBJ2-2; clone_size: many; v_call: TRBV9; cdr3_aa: CASSQGRPNTGELFF; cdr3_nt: TGTGCCAGCAGCCAGGGACGGCCGAACACCGGGGAGCTGTTTTTT
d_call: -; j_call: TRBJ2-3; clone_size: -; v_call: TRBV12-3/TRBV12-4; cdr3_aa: CASSLFPIGVATDTQYF; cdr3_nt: TGTGCCAGCAGTTTATTCCCAATCGGGGTGGCCACAGATACGCAGTATTTT
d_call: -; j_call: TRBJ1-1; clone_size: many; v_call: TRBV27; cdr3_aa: CASGYLNTEAFF; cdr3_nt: TGTGCCAGCGGGTATCTGAACACTGAAGCTTTCTTT
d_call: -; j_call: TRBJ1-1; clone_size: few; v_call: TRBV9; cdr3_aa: CASSVVAENTEAFF; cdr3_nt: TGTGCCAGCAGCGTAGTGGCAGAAAACACTGAAGCTTTCTTT
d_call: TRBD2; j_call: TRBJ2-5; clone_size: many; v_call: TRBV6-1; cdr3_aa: CASSLTSGGAVETQYF; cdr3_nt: TGTGCCAGCAGCCTAACTAGCGGGGGGGCCGTGGAGACCCAGTACTTC
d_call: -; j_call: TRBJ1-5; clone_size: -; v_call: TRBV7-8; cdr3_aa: CASSSQTAVQPQHF; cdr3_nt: TGTGCCAGCAGCTCCCAAACCGCAGTTCAGCCCCAGCATTTT
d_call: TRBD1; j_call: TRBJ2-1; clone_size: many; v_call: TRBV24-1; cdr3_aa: CATSDRDRGYNEQFF; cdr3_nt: TGTGCCACCAGTGACCGGGACAGGGGATACAATGAGCAGTTCTTC
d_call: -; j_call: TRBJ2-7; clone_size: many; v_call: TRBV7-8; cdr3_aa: CASSQRLDSSYEQYF; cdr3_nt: TGTGCCAGCAGCCAACGTCTGGACAGTTCCTACGAGCAGTACTTC
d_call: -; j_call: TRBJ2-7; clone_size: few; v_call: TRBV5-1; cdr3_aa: CASSLVLAFNEQYF; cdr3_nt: TGCGCCAGCAGCTTGGTTCTAGCGTTCAACGAGCAGTACTTC
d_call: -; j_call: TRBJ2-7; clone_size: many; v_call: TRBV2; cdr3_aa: CATRHRRQGLGAYEQYF; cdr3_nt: TGTGCCACACGACATCGCCGGCAGGGATTGGGCGCCTACGAGCAGTACTTC
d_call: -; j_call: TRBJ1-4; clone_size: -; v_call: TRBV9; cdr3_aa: CASSVEGFATNEKLFF; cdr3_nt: TGTGCCAGCAGCGTAGAGGGGTTTGCAACTAATGAAAAACTGTTTTTT
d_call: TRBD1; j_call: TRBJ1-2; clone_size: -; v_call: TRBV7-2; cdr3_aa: CASSLLPGQGGDGYGYTF; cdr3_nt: TGTGCCAGCAGCTTACTCCCCGGACAGGGAGGGGATGGGTATGGCTACACCTTC
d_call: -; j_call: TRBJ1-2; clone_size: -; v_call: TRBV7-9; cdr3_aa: CASSLGRGDNYGYTF; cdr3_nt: TGTGCCAGCAGCTTAGGTCGGGGTGACAACTATGGCTACACCTTC